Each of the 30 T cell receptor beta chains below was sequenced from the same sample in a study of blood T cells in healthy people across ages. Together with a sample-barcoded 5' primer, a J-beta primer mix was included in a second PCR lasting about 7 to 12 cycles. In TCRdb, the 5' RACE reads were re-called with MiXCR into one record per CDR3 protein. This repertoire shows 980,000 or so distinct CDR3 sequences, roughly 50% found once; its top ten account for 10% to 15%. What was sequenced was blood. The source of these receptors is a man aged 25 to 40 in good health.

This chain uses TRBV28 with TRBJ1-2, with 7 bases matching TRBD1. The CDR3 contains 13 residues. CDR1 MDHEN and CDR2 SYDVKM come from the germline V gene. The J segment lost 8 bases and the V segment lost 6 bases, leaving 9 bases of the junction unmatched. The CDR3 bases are TGTGCCAGCAGCAAAACAGGGGCTTGGGGCTACACCTTC. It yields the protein CASSKTGAWGYTF.

Here the CDR3 reads CSAPTPEGDFYGYTF. CDR3 DNA: TGCAGTGCTCCTACCCCGGAAGGGGATTTCTATGGCTACACCTTC. V and J are TRBV20-1 and TRBJ1-2; TRBD1 might be the D (5 bases). CDR1 and CDR2 from the germline V gene are DFQATT and SNEGSKA (reference sequence). The CDR3 is 15 amino acids. Trimming cost V 5 bases and J 4 bases, with 20 bases left between them.

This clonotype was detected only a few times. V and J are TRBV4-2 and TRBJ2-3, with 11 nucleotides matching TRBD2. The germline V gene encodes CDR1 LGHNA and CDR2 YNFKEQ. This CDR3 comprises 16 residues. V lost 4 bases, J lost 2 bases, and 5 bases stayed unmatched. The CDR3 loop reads CASSLSSGGTTDTQYF. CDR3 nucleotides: TGTGCCAGCAGCCTGTCTAGCGGGGGGACCACAGATACGCAGTATTTT.

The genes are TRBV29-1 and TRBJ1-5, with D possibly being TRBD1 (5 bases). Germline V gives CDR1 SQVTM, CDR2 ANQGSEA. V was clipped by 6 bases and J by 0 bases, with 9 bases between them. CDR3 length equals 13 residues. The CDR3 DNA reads TGCAGCGTGGAGACAGATAGCAATCAGCCCCAGCATTTT. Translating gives CSVETDSNQPQHF.

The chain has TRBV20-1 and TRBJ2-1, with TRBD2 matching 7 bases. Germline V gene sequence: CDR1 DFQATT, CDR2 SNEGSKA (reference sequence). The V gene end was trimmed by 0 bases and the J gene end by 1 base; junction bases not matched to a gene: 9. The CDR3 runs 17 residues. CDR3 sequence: CSARDLGAGVSYNEQFF. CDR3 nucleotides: TGCAGTGCTAGAGATCTCGGGGCGGGAGTGTCCTACAATGAGCAGTTCTTC.

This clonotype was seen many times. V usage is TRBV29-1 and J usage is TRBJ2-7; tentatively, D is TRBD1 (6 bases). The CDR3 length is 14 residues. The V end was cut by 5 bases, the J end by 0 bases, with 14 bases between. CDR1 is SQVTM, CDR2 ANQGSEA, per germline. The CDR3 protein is CSVLPGGLSYEQYF. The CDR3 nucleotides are TGCAGCGTTCTTCCTGGGGGCCTCTCCTACGAGCAGTACTTC.

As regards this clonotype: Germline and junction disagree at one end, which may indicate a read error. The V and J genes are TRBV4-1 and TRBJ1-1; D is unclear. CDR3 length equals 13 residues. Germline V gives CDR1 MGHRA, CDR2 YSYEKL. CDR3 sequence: CASSPRRVTEVFF. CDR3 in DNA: TGCGCCAGCAGCCCTCGAAGGGTCACTGAAGTTTTCTTT.

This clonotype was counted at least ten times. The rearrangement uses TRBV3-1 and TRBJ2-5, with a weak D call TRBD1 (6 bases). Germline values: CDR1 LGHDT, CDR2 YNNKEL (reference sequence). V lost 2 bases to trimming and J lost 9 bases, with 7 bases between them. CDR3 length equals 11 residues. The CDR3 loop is CASSQNRAQYF. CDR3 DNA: TGTGCCAGCAGCCAAAACAGGGCCCAGTACTTC.

The CDR3 reads CASSVDDWPEGNTEAFF. The CDR3 bases are TGTGCCAGCAGCGTAGACGATTGGCCGGAGGGGAACACTGAAGCTTTCTTT. This chain uses TRBV9 with TRBJ1-1; D remains unclear. The CDR3 runs 17 residues. Trimming pared 0 bases from V and 1 base from J, leaving 16 bases between. Germline-derived CDR1 and CDR2 are SGDLS and YYNGEE.

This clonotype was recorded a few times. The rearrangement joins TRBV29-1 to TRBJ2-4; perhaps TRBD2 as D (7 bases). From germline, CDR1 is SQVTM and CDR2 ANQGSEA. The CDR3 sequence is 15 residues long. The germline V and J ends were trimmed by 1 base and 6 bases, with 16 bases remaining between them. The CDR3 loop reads CSVEGPRGAGNIQYF. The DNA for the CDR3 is TGCAGCGTTGAAGGCCCCCGGGGGGCGGGAAACATTCAGTACTTC.

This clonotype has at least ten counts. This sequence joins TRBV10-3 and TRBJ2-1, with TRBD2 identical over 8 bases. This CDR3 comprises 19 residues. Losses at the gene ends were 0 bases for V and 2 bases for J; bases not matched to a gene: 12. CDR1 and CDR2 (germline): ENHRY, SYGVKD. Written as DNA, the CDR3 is TGTGCCATCAGTGAGTCAAGGACTAGCCTACCTACGACCTACAATGAGCAGTTCTTC. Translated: CAISESRTSLPTTYNEQFF.

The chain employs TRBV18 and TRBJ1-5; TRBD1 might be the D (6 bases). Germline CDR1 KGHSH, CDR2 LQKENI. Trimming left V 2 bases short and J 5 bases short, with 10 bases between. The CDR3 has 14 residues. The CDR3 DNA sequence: TGTGCCAGCTCACCAACAGGGAAAGATCAGCCCCAGCATTTT. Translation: CASSPTGKDQPQHF.

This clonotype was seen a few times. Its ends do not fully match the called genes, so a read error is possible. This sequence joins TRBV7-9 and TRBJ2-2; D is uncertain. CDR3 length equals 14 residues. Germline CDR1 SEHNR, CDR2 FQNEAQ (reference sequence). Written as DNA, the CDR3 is TGTGCCGGCAGCTTAGTCCCATACACCGGGGAGCTGTTTTTT. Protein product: CAGSLVPYTGELFF.

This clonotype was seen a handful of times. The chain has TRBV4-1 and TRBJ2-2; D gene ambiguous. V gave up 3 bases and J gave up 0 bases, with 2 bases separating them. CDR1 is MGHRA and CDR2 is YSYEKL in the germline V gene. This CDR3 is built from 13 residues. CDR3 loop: CASSHPNTGELFF. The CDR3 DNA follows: TGCGCCAGCAGCCATCCGAACACCGGGGAGCTGTTTTTT.

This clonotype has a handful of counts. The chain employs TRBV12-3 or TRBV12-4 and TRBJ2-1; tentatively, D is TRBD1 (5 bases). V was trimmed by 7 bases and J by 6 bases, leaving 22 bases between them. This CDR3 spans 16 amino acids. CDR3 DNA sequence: TGTGCCAGCACTTCAACCGGAAGGGGTAACCCCAATGAGCAGTTCTTC. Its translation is CASTSTGRGNPNEQFF.

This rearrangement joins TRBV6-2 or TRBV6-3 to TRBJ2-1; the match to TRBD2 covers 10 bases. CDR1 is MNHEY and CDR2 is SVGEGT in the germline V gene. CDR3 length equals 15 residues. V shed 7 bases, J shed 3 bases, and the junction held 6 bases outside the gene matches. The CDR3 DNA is TGTGCCAGCAAGCGGATAGCGGGGGGCTACAATGAGCAGTTCTTC. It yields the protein CASKRIAGGYNEQFF.

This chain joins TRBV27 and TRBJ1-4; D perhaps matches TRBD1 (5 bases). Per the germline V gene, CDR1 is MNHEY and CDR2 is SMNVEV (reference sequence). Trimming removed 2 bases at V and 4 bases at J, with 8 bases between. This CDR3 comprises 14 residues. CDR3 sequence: CASSLVGVNEKLFF. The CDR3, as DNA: TGTGCCAGCAGTTTAGTGGGGGTTAATGAAAAACTGTTTTTT. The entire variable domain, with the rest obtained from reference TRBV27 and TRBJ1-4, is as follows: EAQVTQNPRYLITVTGKKLTVTCSQNMNHEYMSWYRQDPGLGLRQIYYSMNVEVTDKGDVPEGYKVSRKEKRNFPLILESPSPNQTSLYFCASSLVGVNEKLFFGSGTQLSVL.

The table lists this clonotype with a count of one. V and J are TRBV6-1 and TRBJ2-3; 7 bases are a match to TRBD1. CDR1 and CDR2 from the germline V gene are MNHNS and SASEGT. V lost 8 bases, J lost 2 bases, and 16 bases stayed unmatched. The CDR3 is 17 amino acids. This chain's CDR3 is CASGPDRALDYTDTQYF. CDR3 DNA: TGTGCCAGCGGCCCTGACAGGGCCCTAGACTACACAGATACGCAGTATTTT.

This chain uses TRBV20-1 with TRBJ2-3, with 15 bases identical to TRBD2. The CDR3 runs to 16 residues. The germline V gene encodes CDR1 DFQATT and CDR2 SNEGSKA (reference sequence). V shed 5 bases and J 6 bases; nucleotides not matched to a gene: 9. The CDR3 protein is CSADGLAGGAADTQYF. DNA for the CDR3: TGCAGTGCTGACGGACTAGCGGGGGGGGCGGCGGATACGCAGTATTTT.

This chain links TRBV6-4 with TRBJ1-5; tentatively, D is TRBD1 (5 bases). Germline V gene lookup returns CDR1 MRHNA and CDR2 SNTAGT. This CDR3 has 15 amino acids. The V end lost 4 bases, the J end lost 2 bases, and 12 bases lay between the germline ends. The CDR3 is CASSAQGEGNQPQHF. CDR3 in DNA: TGTGCCAGCAGTGCTCAGGGTGAGGGCAATCAGCCCCAGCATTTT.

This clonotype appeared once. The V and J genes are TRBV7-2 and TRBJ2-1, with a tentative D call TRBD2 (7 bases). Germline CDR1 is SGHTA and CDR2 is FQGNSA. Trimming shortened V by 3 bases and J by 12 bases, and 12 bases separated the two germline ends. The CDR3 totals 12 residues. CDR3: CASSFNREGQFF. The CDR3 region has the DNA TGTGCCAGCAGCTTCAACAGGGAGGGGCAGTTCTTC.

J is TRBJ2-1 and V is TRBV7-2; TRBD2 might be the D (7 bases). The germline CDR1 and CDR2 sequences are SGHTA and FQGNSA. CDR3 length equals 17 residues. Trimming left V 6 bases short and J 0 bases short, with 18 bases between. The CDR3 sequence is CASRKGGGLSSYNEQFF. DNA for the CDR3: TGTGCCAGCAGAAAAGGGGGGGGGCTGAGCTCCTACAATGAGCAGTTCTTC.

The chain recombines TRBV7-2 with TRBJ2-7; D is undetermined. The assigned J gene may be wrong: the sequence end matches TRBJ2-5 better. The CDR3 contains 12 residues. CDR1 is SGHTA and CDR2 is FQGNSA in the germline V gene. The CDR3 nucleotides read TGTGCCAGCACAGTGGTTTCCGAGACCCAGTACTTC. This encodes CASTVVSETQYF.

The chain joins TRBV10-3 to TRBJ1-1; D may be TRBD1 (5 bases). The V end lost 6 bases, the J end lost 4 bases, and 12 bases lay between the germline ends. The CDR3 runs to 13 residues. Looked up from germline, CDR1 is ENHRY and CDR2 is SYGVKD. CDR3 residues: CAISPIGATEAFF. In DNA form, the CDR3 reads TGTGCCATCAGCCCGATAGGGGCCACTGAAGCTTTCTTT.

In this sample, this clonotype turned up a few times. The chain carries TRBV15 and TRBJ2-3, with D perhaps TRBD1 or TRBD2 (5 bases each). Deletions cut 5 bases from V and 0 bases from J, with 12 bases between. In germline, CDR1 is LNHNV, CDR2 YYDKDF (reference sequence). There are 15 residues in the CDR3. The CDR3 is CATSLTRGSTDTQYF. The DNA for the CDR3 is TGTGCCACCAGCCTCACACGGGGCAGCACAGATACGCAGTATTTT.

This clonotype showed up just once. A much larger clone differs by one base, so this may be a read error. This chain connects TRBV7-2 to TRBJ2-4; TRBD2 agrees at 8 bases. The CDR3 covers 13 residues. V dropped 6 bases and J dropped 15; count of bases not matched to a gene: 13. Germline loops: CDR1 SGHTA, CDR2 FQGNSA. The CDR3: CASSRGGSETLYF. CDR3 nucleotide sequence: TGTGCCAGCAGTCGGGGGGGCTCTGAGACCCTGTACTTC.

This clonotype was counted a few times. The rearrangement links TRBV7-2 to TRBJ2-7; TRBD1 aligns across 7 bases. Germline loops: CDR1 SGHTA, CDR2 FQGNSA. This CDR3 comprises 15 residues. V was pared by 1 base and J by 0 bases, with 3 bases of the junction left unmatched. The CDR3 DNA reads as TGTGCCAGCAGCTTAGGACCAGGGGGCTCCTACGAGCAGTACTTC. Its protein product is CASSLGPGGSYEQYF.

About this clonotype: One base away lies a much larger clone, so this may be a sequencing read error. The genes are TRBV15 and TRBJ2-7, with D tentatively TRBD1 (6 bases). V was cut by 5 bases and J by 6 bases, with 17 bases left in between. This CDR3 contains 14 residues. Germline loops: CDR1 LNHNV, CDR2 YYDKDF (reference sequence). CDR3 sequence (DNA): TGTGCCACCAGCCCGGACAGTACTACCTGCGAGCAGTACTTC. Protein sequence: CATSPDSTTCEQYF.

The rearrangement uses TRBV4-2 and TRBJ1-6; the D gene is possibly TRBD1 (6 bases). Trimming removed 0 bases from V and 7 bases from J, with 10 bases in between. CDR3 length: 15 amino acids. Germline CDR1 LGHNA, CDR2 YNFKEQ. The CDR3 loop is CASSQDRQGNSPLHF. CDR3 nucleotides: TGTGCCAGCAGCCAAGATCGGCAGGGGAATTCACCCCTCCACTTT.

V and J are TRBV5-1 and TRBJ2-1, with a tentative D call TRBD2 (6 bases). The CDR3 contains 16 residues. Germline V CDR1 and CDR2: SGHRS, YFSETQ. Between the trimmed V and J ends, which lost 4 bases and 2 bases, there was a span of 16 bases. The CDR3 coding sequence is TGCGCCAGCAGCCTCCCTGGGCGGGGAGCCTACAATGAGCAGTTCTTC. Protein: CASSLPGRGAYNEQFF.